This record concerns one T cell receptor (beta chain) sequence. Its antigen is not known. This sample's RNA came from whole unsorted tissue. The normal lung tissue was taken more than 3 cm from the tumor edge. The V gene's germline CDR1 is MNHEY and CDR2 SVGEGT. CDR3 length: 18 amino acids. V trimming: 2 bases; J trimming: 5 bases; junction bases outside the gene matches: 7. The data belong to a study of tumor and adjacent non-tumor tissue in lung cancer. Study-wide context: The patients, 10 men and about 5 women, were about 31 to 76 with stage I to III disease. Each sample yielded approximately 4.2 million productive TCRbeta reads on average.

Three rounds of nested PCR, following a modified ARM-PCR protocol, produced the TCRbeta library. TCRdb passed the multiplex PCR reads through MiXCR, listing each CDR3 protein once. The sample has more than 45,000 distinct CDR3 sequences; 55% to 65% are singletons. Findings of the study overall: TCR diversity was significantly greater in tumor than normal lung tissue. Shorter survival was associated with higher TCR diversity in tumors.

The sample was distant non-tumor lung tissue. This chain links TRBV6-2 or TRBV6-3 with TRBJ2-3, with 16 bases aligning to TRBD2. The clonotype originates from a woman aged 65 to 85 with non-small cell lung cancer. Here the CDR3 reads CASSYGTSGRVGIDTQYF. The CDR3 nucleotides are TGTGCCAGCAGTTACGGGACTAGCGGGAGGGTCGGCATAGATACGCAGTATTTT.